One and the same sample provided the 6 T cell receptor beta chains below, sequenced in a study of cytomegalovirus exposure and HLA in healthy donors. Both 60 Vbeta primers and 13 Jbeta primers went into the PCR. Assay: immunoSEQ multiplex PCR; the TCRdb copy retains only in-frame clones and omits some. Its table lists 70,000 or so clones. Input material: PBMCs. These receptor sequences come from a boy between 10 and 17 years old in good health and CMV-seronegative.

This chain uses TRBV6-5 with TRBJ1-1; the D gene is possibly TRBD1 (5 bases). Germline V gene lookup returns CDR1 MNHEY and CDR2 SVGAGI. The ends were cut back, 6 bases at V and 6 bases at J, with 20 bases in the middle. The CDR3 has 15 residues. The CDR3 loop reads CASSYRGGRIAEAFF. CDR3 DNA: TGTGCCAGCAGCTACCGGGGGGGGAGAATCGCTGAAGCTTTCTTT.

Regarding this clone: The same CDR3 can be traced to other DNA sequences in this sample. The rearrangement links TRBV4-2 to TRBJ1-1; the match to TRBD1 covers 10 bases. V dropped 4 bases and J dropped 5; count of bases not matched to a gene: 7. The CDR3 has 15 amino acids. Germline CDR1 LGHNA, CDR2 YNFKEQ. CDR3 sequence: CASSPQGQGSTEAFF. The CDR3 nucleotides are TGTGCCAGCAGCCCCCAGGGACAGGGGAGTACTGAAGCTTTCTTT.

This chain links TRBV19 with TRBJ2-4, with D perhaps TRBD1 (6 bases). Trimming took 5 bases from V and 1 from J, leaving 27 bases between them. CDR1 and CDR2 (germline): LNHDA, SQIVND (reference sequence). The CDR3 totals 20 residues. CDR3 coding DNA: TGTGCCAGTAGTGCGACCCTAATAACGCCAGGGACAAGTGCCAAAAACATTCAGTACTTC. This sequence encodes CASSATLITPGTSAKNIQYF.

The J gene is TRBJ1-2, the V gene TRBV4-1; 7 nucleotides match TRBD1. This CDR3 spans 15 amino acids. Germline CDR1 MGHRA, CDR2 YSYEKL. Germline trimming cut 0 bases from V and 2 bases from J; bases unmatched to any gene: 3. The CDR3 loop is CASSQDKDRNYGYTF. The CDR3 DNA is TGCGCCAGCAGCCAAGATAAGGACAGGAACTATGGCTACACCTTC.

The rearrangement uses TRBV2 and TRBJ1-5; possibly TRBD1 for D (6 bases). Trimming took off 3 bases at V and 3 bases at J, with 18 bases between the two ends. This CDR3 spans 17 amino acids. Germline CDR1 reads SNHLY; CDR2 reads FYNNEI. The DNA for the CDR3 is TGTGCCAGCAGTGAGGGGGCCTCTGTAGGGAACAATCAGCCCCAGCATTTT. Translation: CASSEGASVGNNQPQHF.

V is TRBV5-1 and J is TRBJ2-7; possibly TRBD1 for D (7 bases). This CDR3 has 15 residues. Germline V gene lookup returns CDR1 SGHRS and CDR2 YFSETQ. Trimming cost V 6 bases and J 3 bases, with 19 bases left between them. The CDR3 sequence: CASTGGQGVVYEQYF. The CDR3 nucleotides read TGCGCCAGCACCGGGGGTCAGGGGGTTGTCTACGAGCAGTACTTC. Supplemented by reference TRBV5-1 and TRBJ2-7, the full variable domain reads KAGVTQTPRYLIKTRGQQVTLSCSPISGHRSVSWYQQTPGQGLQFLFEYFSETQRNKGNFPGRFSGRQFSNSRSEMNVSTLELGDSALYLCASTGGQGVVYEQYFGPGTRLTVT.